A single sample is the source of the 22 T cell receptor beta chains below, sequenced in a study of regulatory T cells in long-lasting Graves disease. Time point denoted: newly diagnosed GD, antithyroid drugs for less than 3 months. PBMC RNA was the source of the TCR library. Construction of TCR beta libraries relied on iRepertoire HTBI primers and on Arm-PCR targeting CDR3 regions. TCRdb called the multiplex PCR reads again in MiXCR, with one record for every CDR3 protein. The sample holds some 500,000 distinct CDR3 sequences, about 16% seen once. This sample was also put to use in a study of T cells in Graves' hyperthyroidism and ophthalmopathy.

The starting material was peripheral blood mononuclear cells (PBMCs), obtained at new diagnosis, from a patient treated with antithyroid drugs. These receptors originate from a woman aged 35-65 years with Graves disease.

This clonotype was seen at least ten times. The rearrangement uses TRBV18 and TRBJ1-2; tentative D call: TRBD1 (6 bases). V lost 6 bases and J 4 bases, leaving 15 bases between the germline ends. The CDR3 length is 14 residues. CDR1 KGHSH and CDR2 LQKENI come from the germline V gene. The CDR3 sequence is CASSQGSPGYGYTF. The CDR3 DNA follows: TGTGCCAGCTCCCAGGGGTCGCCTGGCTATGGCTACACCTTC.

The rearrangement joins TRBV4-1 to TRBJ1-5; the D gene is possibly TRBD1 (6 bases). Trimming removed 2 bases at V and 0 bases at J, with 14 bases between. The CDR3 is 17 residues long. CDR1 and CDR2 (germline): MGHRA, YSYEKL. The DNA for the CDR3 is TGCGCCAGCAGCCAACTTGGGGGGCTCCGTAGCAATCAGCCCCAGCATTTT. Protein: CASSQLGGLRSNQPQHF.

To note about this clonotype: This sequence may be a read error, since a much larger clone differs from it by one base. The rearrangement joins TRBV7-2 to TRBJ2-1; 10 bases map to TRBD2. Germline assignment: CDR1 SGHTA and CDR2 FQGNSA. V was clipped by 1 base and J by 6 bases; unmatched bases: 9. There are 17 residues in the CDR3. CDR3 region: CASSLGRGQRGGNEQFF. Here the CDR3 DNA reads TGTGCCAGCAGCTTAGGGCGGGGCCAGCGGGGGGGCAATGAGCAGTTCTTC. The full variable domain, completed using reference TRBV7-2 and TRBJ2-1, is GAGVSQSPSNKVTEKGKDVELRCDPISGHTALYWYRQSLGQGLEFLIYFQGNSAPDKSGLPSDRFSAERTGGSVSTLTIQRTQQEDSAVYLCASSLGRGQRGGNEQFFGPGTRLTVL.

To note about this clonotype: A much bigger clone sits one base away, suggesting this may be a read error. The rearrangement links TRBV12-3 or TRBV12-4 to TRBJ1-5; TRBD1 might be the D (5 bases). The CDR3 extends over 16 amino acids. Trimming shortened V by 2 bases and J by 6 bases, and 17 bases separated the two germline ends. The CDR3 region is CASSLSRARGSQPQHF. The CDR3 nucleotides read TGTGCCAGCAGTTTAAGTCGGGCGAGGGGCAGTCAGCCCCAGCATTTT.

This clonotype was seen a few times. The rearrangement uses TRBV20-1 and TRBJ1-6; possibly TRBD1 for D (6 bases). CDR3 length equals 19 residues. Germline CDR1 reads DFQATT; CDR2 reads SNEGSKA (reference sequence). The V end lost 0 bases, the J end lost 7 bases, and 25 bases lay between the germline ends. The CDR3 is CSARDAIRGGMGRNSPLHF. In nucleotides, the CDR3 is TGCAGTGCTAGAGATGCGATTAGGGGGGGGATGGGGAGAAATTCACCCCTCCACTTT.

Points on this clonotype: It may be a read error: a sequence one base away is much more abundant. The chain carries TRBV20-1 and TRBJ2-7; 8 nucleotides line up with TRBD2. The CDR3 is 13 amino acids. Unmatched junction bases numbered 4, after V lost 1 base and J lost 5 bases. Germline values: CDR1 DFQATT, CDR2 SNEGSKA (reference sequence). In DNA, the CDR3 is TGCAGTGCTAGAGGAGACGGGGGGGACGAGCAGTACTTC. Protein: CSARGDGGDEQYF.

CDR3 sequence (DNA): TGTGCCATTCGGCCGGGCGGCACCGGGGAGCTGTTTTTT. Protein product: CAIRPGGTGELFF. V is TRBV10-3 and J is TRBJ2-2; D gene uncertain. Trimming pared 9 bases from V and 4 bases from J, leaving 12 bases between. The CDR3 extends over 13 amino acids. Germline values: CDR1 ENHRY, CDR2 SYGVKD.

This sequence joins TRBV6-9 and TRBJ1-2; 10 bases line up with TRBD1. This CDR3 comprises 16 residues. Trimming at V came to 3 bases and at J to 3 bases, leaving 7 bases not matched to a gene. Germline V CDR1 and CDR2: MNHGY, SVAAGI. The CDR3 bases are TGTGCCAGCAGTTACTCCGGGACAGGGGCCGACTATGGCTACACCTTC. Its protein product is CASSYSGTGADYGYTF.

This chain joins TRBV6-1 and TRBJ2-1; 12 nucleotides match TRBD2. The CDR3 has 16 residues. Germline CDR1 is MNHNS and CDR2 is SASEGT. J was trimmed by 5 bases and V by 5 bases; bases with no gene match: 7. The CDR3 sequence: CASSPPTSGGNNEQFF. In nucleotides, the CDR3 is TGTGCCAGCAGTCCCCCGACTAGCGGGGGAAACAATGAGCAGTTCTTC.

Written as DNA, the CDR3 is TGTGCCAGCAGGTGGTCGTGGGACACTGAAGCTTTCTTT. It translates to CASRWSWDTEAFF. V and J are TRBV2 and TRBJ1-1, with D unresolved. CDR1 and CDR2 from the germline V gene are SNHLY and FYNNEI. The germline V and J ends were trimmed by 6 bases and 3 bases, with 11 bases remaining between them. The CDR3 loop spans 13 amino acids.

In the case of this clonotype: At one end the junction does not follow the germline gene, possibly because of a read error. V and J are TRBV3-1 and TRBJ2-7; D might be TRBD1 (6 bases). The CDR3 length is 19 residues. Germline assignment: CDR1 LGHDT and CDR2 YNNKEL (reference sequence). The CDR3 nucleotides are TGTGCCAGCAGCCAAGACCCTGGAGGTATAGGGACAAACTCCTACGGGCAGTACTTC. Translating gives CASSQDPGGIGTNSYGQYF.

There are many counts of this clonotype. This chain uses TRBV11-2 with TRBJ1-4; 7 bases agree with TRBD1. This CDR3 has 17 residues. The V and J ends lost 3 bases and 6 bases, in that order; junction bases with no gene match: 13. Germline V CDR1 and CDR2: SGHAT, FQNNGV. As DNA, the CDR3 is TGTGCCAGCAGCTTTGACAGGGCGGTCTTTGTGGATGAAAAACTGTTTTTT. Translated, it gives CASSFDRAVFVDEKLFF.

The chain employs TRBV12-3 or TRBV12-4 and TRBJ2-7; 10 bases map to TRBD2. The CDR3 sequence is 15 residues long. After removal of 6 bases from V and 7 bases from J, the junction contained 12 bases not matched to a gene. The DNA for the CDR3 is TGTGCCAGCAGACTAAGCGGGGGGGGGACCGGGGAGCAGTACTTC. Translated: CASRLSGGGTGEQYF.

This clonotype was observed a handful of times. This sequence joins TRBV19 and TRBJ1-5; 7 bases fit TRBD1. The CDR3 is made up of 15 amino acids. V was pared by 5 bases and J by 0 bases, with 4 bases of the junction left unmatched. Germline loops: CDR1 LNHDA, CDR2 SQIVND (reference sequence). In nucleotides, the CDR3 is TGTGCCAGTAGTGGTGGACAGGATAGCAATCAGCCCCAGCATTTT. Encoded protein: CASSGGQDSNQPQHF.

There are a few counts of this clonotype. V usage is TRBV12-3 or TRBV12-4 and J usage is TRBJ2-7; D is tentatively TRBD1 or TRBD2 (5 bases each). Trimming pared 1 base from V and 9 bases from J, leaving 16 bases between. This CDR3 is 14 amino acids long. DNA of the CDR3: TGTGCCAGCAGTTTAGGGGACCTCGGTGGCGGGCAGTACTTC. Its translation is CASSLGDLGGGQYF.

This clonotype appeared a few times. J is TRBJ2-1 and V is TRBV20-1; TRBD2 matches 11 bases. The CDR3 covers 16 residues. In germline, CDR1 is DFQATT, CDR2 SNEGSKA (reference sequence). The J segment lost 3 bases and the V segment lost 6 bases, leaving 10 bases of the junction unmatched. CDR3 coding DNA: TGCAGTGCCCCAGATCCGGGACTAGCGGACTACAATGAGCAGTTCTTC. This codes for CSAPDPGLADYNEQFF.

Ten or more counts support this clonotype. This chain links TRBV30 with TRBJ2-1, with a tentative D call TRBD2 (5 bases). The germline V and J ends were trimmed by 3 bases and 6 bases, with 15 bases remaining between them. The CDR3 contains 14 residues. Germline V gene data show CDR1 as GTSNPN and CDR2 as SVGIG (reference sequence). The CDR3 here is CAWREELKLNEQFF. CDR3 sequence (DNA): TGTGCCTGGAGGGAGGAACTTAAACTCAATGAGCAGTTCTTC.

This clonotype was observed a handful of times. This chain uses TRBV11-2 with TRBJ2-1; D remains ambiguous. Germline lookup yields CDR1 SGHAT and CDR2 FQNNGV. This CDR3 contains 16 residues. Trimming left V 5 bases short and J 0 bases short, with 14 bases between. In DNA, the CDR3 is TGTGCCAGCAGCCGTAAATCGGATCGCTCCTACAATGAGCAGTTCTTC. This translates into CASSRKSDRSYNEQFF.

The chain uses TRBV7-9 and TRBJ1-1; D not resolved. Germline V gives CDR1 SEHNR, CDR2 FQNEAQ (reference sequence). V was trimmed by 3 bases and J by 7 bases, leaving 9 bases between them. The CDR3 consists of 12 residues. The CDR3 DNA reads as TGTGCCAGCAGCTTCGATACGGGTGAAGCTTTCTTT. Translated: CASSFDTGEAFF.

Notes on this clonotype: A single base separates this from a much larger clone, so it may be a read error. It is likely a read error, because the conserved phenylalanine at the end of the CDR3 is missing. The chain has TRBV28 and TRBJ1-2; D not certain. This CDR3 is built from 17 residues. Per germline, CDR1 MDHEN and CDR2 SYDVKM. V lost 5 bases to trimming and J lost 3 bases, with 22 bases between them. Written as DNA, the CDR3 is TGTGCCAGCAGTCCCCTCTCGCTCCCTCCCCTGGACTATGGCTACACCTCC. This sequence encodes CASSPLSLPPLDYGYTS.

In its sample, this clonotype was seen many times. The genes are TRBV5-1 and TRBJ2-5; D is possibly TRBD1 (6 bases). The V gene's germline CDR1 is SGHRS and CDR2 YFSETQ. With 0 bases removed from V and 3 bases from J, the gap between germline ends came to 12 bases. This CDR3 is 15 amino acids long. CDR3 nucleotides: TGCGCCAGCAGCTTGGCTGACAGGCCGGAAGAGACCCAGTACTTC. Translation gives CASSLADRPEETQYF.

The chain combines TRBV30 with TRBJ2-5, with 7 positions matching TRBD2. Trimming at V came to 0 bases and at J to 7 bases, leaving 5 bases not matched to a gene. Germline values: CDR1 GTSNPN, CDR2 SVGIG (reference sequence). The CDR3 is made up of 13 amino acids. For the CDR3, the DNA is TGTGCCTGGAGTGTACTTAGGGAGGGGACCCAGTACTTC. The encoded protein is CAWSVLREGTQYF.